This TCR beta chain was recovered during a study of T cells in tuberculosis. Whole-study context: CD1B tetramers identified T cells specific for mycobacterial lipid GMM.

Cells were sorted from thawed PBMC rested overnight and stained with GMM-loaded CD1B tetramer, viability dye and anti-CD3. CD1B tetramers were loaded with Rhodococcus equi-derived C32 glucose monomycolate. Before cryopreservation, the sorted PBMC lost their CD14-expressing monocytes. Roughly 92,000 tetramer-negative cells were sorted from each donor. TCRdb's table, derived via immunoSEQ multiplex PCR, lists solely in-frame clones and lacks some. The sample has about 59,000 clones, about four fifths seen once. The V gene's germline CDR1 is MNHNS and CDR2 SASEGT. This CDR3 region has 15 residues. The trim removed 0 bases at V and 10 bases at J, leaving 2 bases unmatched.

The sequenced material came from CD1b-GMM tetramer-negative cells sorted from PBMCs. This TCR was recovered from an adult woman with latent tuberculosis. J is TRBJ2-1 and V is TRBV6-1; 14 bases are a match to TRBD2. The CDR3 reads CASSEARTSGGEQFF. The CDR3 DNA sequence: TGTGCCAGCAGTGAAGCCAGGACTAGCGGGGGGGAGCAGTTCTTC.